This TCR beta chain appears in the sequencing data of a study of OX40 agonist ivuxolimab in advanced cancers. At the level of the study: A diagnosis of hepatocellular carcinoma, melanoma, renal cell or head and neck cancer was present in dose-escalation patients. The study reported partial responses in three patients: one hepatocellular carcinoma, two cutaneous melanoma.

Sampling of blood occurred at baseline, cycle 4 day 1, and cycle 7 day 1. Germline V CDR1 and CDR2: MNHNY, SVGAGI (reference sequence). The CDR3 runs 11 residues. The V and J ends lost 6 bases and 6 bases respectively, with 8 bases between them. TCRdb's table, derived via immunoSEQ multiplex PCR, lists solely in-frame clones and lacks some. Altogether around 76,000 clones are present, around 83% being singletons, with the ten largest covering roughly 8%. This TCR came from an adult with an advanced solid tumor such as melanoma, head and neck, liver or kidney cancer. The J gene is TRBJ1-1, the V gene TRBV6-6; no clear D gene. Source: CD4+ or CD8+ T cells sorted from blood, taken in a trial of the OX40 agonist ivuxolimab. The CDR3 loop is CASRKGSEAFF. The CDR3 nucleotides read TGTGCCAGCAGAAAGGGATCTGAAGCTTTCTTT.